The rows below give T cell receptor beta chains drawn from one sample of a study of control samples from healthy donors and cancer patients. Assay used: immunoSEQ multiplex PCR; TCRdb lists only in-frame clones, some missing. Seen here are roughly 100,000 clones, roughly 90% observed once, and the top ten hold 19%. Sample: PBMCs. The receptors originated from a man between 60 and 75 years old with lung cancer. CDR3s include the opening cysteine and the closing phenylalanine or tryptophan. The order of the fields is clone size, J gene, V gene, D gene, CDR3 DNA, CDR3 protein. A D gene is named only where the DNA matches it firmly. Clone size is given for some rows only: seen once, a few or many times, or a class if the clone is expanded.

.	TRBJ2-5	TRBV3-1/TRBV3-2	.	TGTGCCGGCAGCCAATCAGGTTCCCAAGAGACCCAGTACTTC	CAGSQSGSQETQYF
.	TRBJ2-3	TRBV6-1	TRBD2	TGTGCCAGCAGTGAAGTAGGTAGCGGGGGGTCAAATACGCAGTATTTT	CASSEVGSGGSNTQYF
.	TRBJ2-5	TRBV24-1	.	TGTGCCACCAGTGATTTGGGCAGGGTGGTTGGGGAGACCCAGTACTTC	CATSDLGRVVGETQYF
.	TRBJ2-7	TRBV5-8	.	TGTGCCAGCAGCTTGGGGAGGATCCTAATTACCTCCTACGAGCAGTACTTC	CASSLGRILITSYEQYF
once	TRBJ2-5	TRBV7-2	.	TGTGCCAGCAGCTTAATAGGTGTGGGACCGACAGAAGAGACCCAGTACTTC	CASSLIGVGPTEETQYF
.	TRBJ2-6	TRBV19	.	TGTGCCAGTAGTTTCACAAACTCTGGGGCCAACGTCCTGACTTTC	CASSFTNSGANVLTF
.	TRBJ1-2	TRBV5-1	.	TGCGCCAGCAGCTTAGATCAGGGGAGAGGACATGGCTACACCTTC	CASSLDQGRGHGYTF
.	TRBJ2-6	TRBV3-1/TRBV3-2	.	TGTGCCAGCAGTCTGACCGCTGGGGCCAACGTCCTGACTTTC	CASSLTAGANVLTF
.	TRBJ1-4	TRBV11-3	.	TGTGCCAGCAGCCGGACACATGGTTATGAAAAACTGTTTTTT	CASSRTHGYEKLFF
.	TRBJ1-4	TRBV27	.	TGTGCCAGCAGTTTAAGTTACGCAACTAATGAAAAACTGTTTTTT	CASSLSYATNEKLFF
.	TRBJ2-3	TRBV5-1	TRBD2	TGCGCCAGCAGCTGGCGGGGGGCTAGCACAGATACGCAGTATTTT	CASSWRGASTDTQYF
.	TRBJ1-3	TRBV7-9	.	TGTGCCAGCAGCCAAACAGGGAACTCTGGAAACACCATATATTTT	CASSQTGNSGNTIYF
.	TRBJ1-1	TRBV3-1/TRBV3-2	.	TGTGCCAGCAGCCTCCGACAGATGGCTCGGGGCACTGAAGCTTTCTTT	CASSLRQMARGTEAFF
.	TRBJ2-3	TRBV24-1	.	TGTGCCACCAGTGAAAAGGCGACAGATACGCAGTATTTT	CATSEKATDTQYF
.	TRBJ1-1	TRBV11-3	.	TGTGCCAGCAGCTACACGACGGGGTCAGAGATGAACACTGAAGCTTTCTTT	CASSYTTGSEMNTEAFF
.	TRBJ1-1	TRBV6-6	.	TGTGCCAGCAGTTACAACCTTGTGAACACTGAAGCTTTCTTT	CASSYNLVNTEAFF
.	TRBJ2-1	TRBV24-1	.	TGTGCCACCAGTGATTTGCAGCGGCGTGAGCAGTTCTTC	CATSDLQRREQFF
.	TRBJ2-3	TRBV5-6	TRBD1	TGTGCCAGCAGCTTGGTAACAGGGGGCACAGATACGCAGTATTTT	CASSLVTGGTDTQYF
.	TRBJ2-3	TRBV7-3	TRBD2	TGTGCCAGCAGCGCTGGACTAGGAGGTACAGATACGCAGTATTTT	CASSAGLGGTDTQYF
.	TRBJ2-5	TRBV9	.	TGTGCCAGCAGCGTAGAGAGTAAAGAGACCCAGTACTTC	CASSVESKETQYF